The T cell receptor (beta chain) described here comes from a study of Tregs in tolerant kidney transplant recipients. Study-wide points: The most relevant donor-specific Treg TCRbeta repertoire apparently came from expansion with activated donor B cells. Biological reproducibility was not directly addressed, but technical replication error appeared minimal. Some patients' samples used different primers over time, so nucleotide sequences weren't comparable.

For this clone: The antigen is unknown.

Unstimulated regulatory T cells (CD4+CD25+CD127-), CD4+CD25- non-regulatory cells, CD4 and CD8 cells were FACS-sorted from thawed PBMCs. Germline CDR1 and CDR2: SGHTA and FQGNSA. Trimming took 2 bases from V and 8 from J, leaving 10 bases between them. This CDR3 is 14 amino acids long. The data were produced by immunoSEQ multiplex PCR, yet TCRdb's version contains in-frame clones alone and is incomplete. This table holds under 80,000 clones, approximately 83% found once. The specimen was Tregs from blood, collected before the transplant. The V gene is TRBV7-2, the J gene TRBJ1-6; D gene uncertain. This clonotype was obtained from a human donor who received a combined kidney and bone marrow transplant. The CDR3 is CASSLKVRDSPLHF. The CDR3 nucleotides read TGTGCCAGCAGCTTAAAGGTCCGAGATTCACCCCTCCACTTT.